The present T cell receptor (beta chain) was sequenced within a study of blood T cell repertoires in COVID-19. Study background: Italy, Spain and the United States were the sources of the convalescent and acute COVID-19 samples. T cells, B-cell-depleted T cells, or PBMCs provided the cDNA or gDNA that served as material.

The authors' processing: Amplification with reference gene primers provided the estimates of nucleated cell counts. Repertoires were generated with immunoSEQ multiplex PCR, while TCRdb's copy carries only in-frame clones and drops some. That table supplies the V and J calls and clone size; D and trimming were determined from the DNA. The sample includes roughly 24,000 clones, around 93% seen only once; the top ten take around 2%. There are 15 residues in the CDR3. V was pared by 2 bases and J by 10 bases, with 8 bases of the junction left unmatched. CDR1 SGHNT and CDR2 YYREEE come from the germline V gene (reference sequence).

Sample: peripheral blood. The origin of this receptor is a human donor in a cohort sampled during active COVID-19. The chain carries TRBV5-4 and TRBJ1-6; 8 positions match TRBD1. In DNA, the CDR3 is TGTGCCAGCAGCTTTTTCCCGACAGGGGAGTCACCCCTCCACTTT. Protein: CASSFFPTGESPLHF. Supplemented by reference TRBV5-4 and TRBJ1-6, the full variable domain reads ETGVTQSPTHLIKTRGQQVTLRCSSQSGHNTVSWYQQALGQGPQFIFQYYREEENGRGNFPPRFSGLQFPNYSSELNVNALELDDSALYLCASSFFPTGESPLHFGNGTRLTVT.